This TCR beta chain was sequenced during a study of blood T cell repertoires in COVID-19. Study-wide context: Samples of COVID-19 (acute and convalescent) were obtained from the United States, Italy and Spain. Nucleic acid was either cDNA or gDNA, and it came from T cells, B-cell-depleted T cells, or PBMCs.

Study processing details: Estimation of nucleated cell counts relied on the amplification of reference gene primers. Profiling relied on immunoSEQ multiplex PCR, and the TCRdb table lists in-frame clones only, not all of them. V and J calls and clone size follow that table, whereas D and trimming were derived from the DNA. In the table there are some 59,000 clones, roughly nine tenths of which are singletons. The CDR3 is made up of 14 amino acids. CDR1 and CDR2 (germline): SEHNR, FQNEAQ (reference sequence). The V end lost 2 bases, the J end lost 5 bases, and 13 bases lay between the germline ends. The rearrangement links TRBV7-9 to TRBJ2-7; the D gene is possibly TRBD1 (6 bases). The TCR originated in a man between 60 and 75 years old with acute or convalescent COVID-19. The sequenced sample consisted of peripheral blood. CDR3 amino acids: CASSLLSDSHEQYF. CDR3 sequence (DNA): TGTGCCAGCAGCTTATTGTCGGACAGTCACGAGCAGTACTTC.